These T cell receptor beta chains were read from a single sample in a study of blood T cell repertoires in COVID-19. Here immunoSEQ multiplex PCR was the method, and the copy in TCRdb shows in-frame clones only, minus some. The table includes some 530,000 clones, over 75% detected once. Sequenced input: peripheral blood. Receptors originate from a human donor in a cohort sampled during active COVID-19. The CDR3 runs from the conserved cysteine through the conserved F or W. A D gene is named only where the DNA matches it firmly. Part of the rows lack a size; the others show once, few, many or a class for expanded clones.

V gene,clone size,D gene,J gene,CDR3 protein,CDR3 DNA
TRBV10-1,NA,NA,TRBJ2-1,CASSEGGAINEQFF,TGCGCCAGCAGTGAGGGAGGGGCAATCAATGAGCAGTTCTTC
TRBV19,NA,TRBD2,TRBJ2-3,CASKETRGGRYTDTQYF,TGTGCCAGTAAGGAGACCCGGGGGGGGAGGTACACAGATACGCAGTATTTT
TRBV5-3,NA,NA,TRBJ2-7,CARSGGLPATYEQYF,TGTGCCAGAAGCGGTGGACTCCCCGCGACCTACGAGCAGTACTTC
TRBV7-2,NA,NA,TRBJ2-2,CASSPQTNTGELFF,TGTGCCAGCAGCCCACAAACGAACACCGGGGAGCTGTTTTTT
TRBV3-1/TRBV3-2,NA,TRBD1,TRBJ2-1,CASSDRSGTGRNEQFF,TGTGCCAGCAGCGATAGATCCGGGACAGGGAGGAATGAGCAGTTCTTC
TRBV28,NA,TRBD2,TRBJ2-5,CASRGTSGPQETQYF,TGTGCCAGCAGGGGGACTAGCGGACCACAAGAGACCCAGTACTTC
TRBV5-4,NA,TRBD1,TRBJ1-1,CASSSPVPPPGQGVGTEAFF,TGTGCCAGCAGCTCCCCTGTTCCCCCCCCGGGACAGGGAGTTGGCACTGAAGCTTTCTTT
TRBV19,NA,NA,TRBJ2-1,CASSRLYNEQFF,TGTGCCAGTAGTCGACTATACAATGAGCAGTTCTTC
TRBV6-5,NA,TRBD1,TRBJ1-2,CASSLRTGGDYGYTF,TGTGCCAGCAGCCTAAGGACAGGGGGCGACTATGGCTACACCTTC
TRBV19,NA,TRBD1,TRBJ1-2,CASSPEGAFYGYTF,TGTGCCAGTAGTCCAGAGGGGGCTTTCTATGGCTACACCTTC
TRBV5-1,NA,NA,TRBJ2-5,CASRGTPKETQYF,TGCGCCAGCCGCGGGACCCCAAAGGAGACCCAGTACTTC
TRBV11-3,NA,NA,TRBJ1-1,CASSPGGGGGTEAFF,TGTGCCAGCAGCCCAGGTGGGGGAGGGGGCACTGAAGCTTTCTTT
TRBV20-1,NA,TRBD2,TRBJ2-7,CSASNAGGSYEQYF,TGCAGTGCTAGTAACGCGGGAGGTTCCTACGAGCAGTACTTC
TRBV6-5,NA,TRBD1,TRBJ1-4,CASRPRGQTNEKLFF,TGTGCCAGCAGGCCCAGGGGGCAGACTAATGAAAAACTGTTTTTT
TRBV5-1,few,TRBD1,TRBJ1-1,CASSLGTGTMNTEAFF,TGCGCCAGCAGCCTTGGGACAGGGACCATGAACACTGAAGCTTTCTTT
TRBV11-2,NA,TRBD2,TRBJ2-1,CASSPRLAGVVNEQFF,TGTGCCAGCAGCCCAAGACTAGCGGGCGTGGTCAATGAGCAGTTCTTC
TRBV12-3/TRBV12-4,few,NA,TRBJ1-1,CASSLAGRAEAFF,TGTGCCAGCAGTTTAGCTGGGCGAGCTGAAGCTTTCTTT
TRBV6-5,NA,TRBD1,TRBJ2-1,CASSYPSRGNNEQFF,TGTGCCAGCAGTTACCCCTCCAGGGGGAACAATGAGCAGTTCTTC
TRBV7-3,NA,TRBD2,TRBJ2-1,CASSLGRNYNEQFF,TGTGCCAGCAGCCTCGGGAGGAACTACAATGAGCAGTTCTTC
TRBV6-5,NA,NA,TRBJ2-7,CASSYSQQGAYEQYF,TGTGCCAGCAGTTACTCTCAACAGGGTGCCTACGAGCAGTACTTC
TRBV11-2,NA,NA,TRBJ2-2,CASSPVRALFAGELFF,TGTGCCAGCAGCCCTGTGCGGGCCCTCTTTGCCGGGGAGCTGTTTTTT
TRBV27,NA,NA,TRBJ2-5,CASSLGRGGGQETQYF,TGTGCCAGCAGTTTAGGTAGAGGGGGGGGCCAAGAGACCCAGTACTTC
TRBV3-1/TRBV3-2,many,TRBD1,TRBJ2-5,CASSRRQGETQYF,TGTGCCAGCAGCCGGAGACAGGGAGAGACCCAGTACTTC
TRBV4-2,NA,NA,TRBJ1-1,CASSQDLGEGTEAFF,TGTGCCAGCAGCCAAGATCTAGGGGAGGGAACTGAAGCTTTCTTT
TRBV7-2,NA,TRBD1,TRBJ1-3,CASSVRDSYSGNTIYF,TGTGCCAGCAGCGTCCGGGACAGCTACTCTGGAAACACCATATATTTT
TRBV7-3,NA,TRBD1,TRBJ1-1,CASSSDRGGAEAFF,TGTGCCAGCAGCTCGGACAGGGGCGGCGCTGAAGCTTTCTTT
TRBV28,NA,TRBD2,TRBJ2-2,CASLNEGLAGVPGELFF,TGTGCCAGCCTTAATGAGGGACTAGCGGGAGTTCCCGGGGAGCTGTTTTTT
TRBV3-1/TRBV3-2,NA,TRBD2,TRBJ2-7,CASSPPGTSGYEQYF,TGTGCCAGCAGCCCTCCCGGGACTAGCGGGTACGAGCAGTACTTC
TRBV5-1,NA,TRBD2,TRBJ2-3,CASSFTSGSFTDTQYF,TGCGCCAGCAGCTTCACTAGCGGGAGCTTCACAGATACGCAGTATTTT
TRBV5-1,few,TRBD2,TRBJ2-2,CASSLEAGARAGELFF,TGCGCCAGCAGCTTGGAAGCGGGAGCTAGAGCCGGGGAGCTGTTTTTT
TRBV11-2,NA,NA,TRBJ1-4,CASSFGGIGEKLFF,TGTGCCAGCAGCTTTGGGGGGATTGGTGAAAAACTGTTTTTT
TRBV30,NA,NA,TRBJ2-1,CAEGLRGEQFF,TGTGCTGAGGGTCTCAGGGGTGAGCAGTTCTTC
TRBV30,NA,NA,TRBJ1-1,CAWSSPLRGSNTEAFF,TGTGCCTGGAGCTCACCGCTACGAGGATCGAACACTGAAGCTTTCTTT
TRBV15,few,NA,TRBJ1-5,CATSTLGGPQFYSNQPQHF,TGTGCCACCAGCACCCTAGGGGGACCCCAATTCTATAGCAATCAGCCCCAGCATTTT
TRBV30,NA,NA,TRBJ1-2,CAWNWAEPYGYTF,TGTGCCTGGAATTGGGCAGAGCCCTATGGCTACACCTTC
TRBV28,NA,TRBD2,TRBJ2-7,CASSLAGVTYEQYF,TGTGCCAGCAGTTTGGCGGGGGTTACCTACGAGCAGTACTTC
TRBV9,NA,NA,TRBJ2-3,CASSVDSVSTDTQYF,TGTGCCAGCAGCGTAGACTCCGTTAGCACAGATACGCAGTATTTT
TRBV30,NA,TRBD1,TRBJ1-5,CAWSILTGNQPQHF,TGTGCCTGGAGTATTCTGACAGGGAATCAGCCCCAGCATTTT
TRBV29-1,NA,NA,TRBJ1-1,CSVGRERNTEAFF,TGCAGCGTTGGCAGGGAACGGAACACTGAAGCTTTCTTT
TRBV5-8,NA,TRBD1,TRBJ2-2,CASSDNRGLNTGELFF,TGTGCCAGCAGCGACAACAGGGGGCTGAACACCGGGGAGCTGTTTTTT
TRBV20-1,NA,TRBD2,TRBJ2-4,CSASGSGNIQYF,TGCAGTGCTAGTGGTAGCGGGAACATTCAGTACTTC
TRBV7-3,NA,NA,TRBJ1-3,CASSSTGGAGNTIYF,TGTGCCAGCAGCTCCACGGGGGGAGCTGGAAACACCATATATTTT
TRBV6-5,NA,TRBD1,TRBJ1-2,CASSYSTGGGYGYTF,TGTGCCAGCAGTTACTCGACAGGGGGCGGCTATGGCTACACCTTC
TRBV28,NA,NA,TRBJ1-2,CASSYVPNRAANYGYTF,TGTGCCAGCAGTTATGTTCCAAACAGGGCCGCTAACTATGGCTACACCTTC
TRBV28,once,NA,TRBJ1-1,CASSPPRSLNTEAFF,TGTGCCAGCAGTCCCCCCCGGTCACTGAACACTGAAGCTTTCTTT
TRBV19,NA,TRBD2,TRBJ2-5,CASGGLAGAETQYF,TGTGCCAGTGGCGGACTAGCGGGAGCCGAGACCCAGTACTTC
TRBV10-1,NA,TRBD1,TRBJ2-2,CASSVAPVTGGVGTGELFF,TGCGCCAGCAGTGTTGCACCGGTGACAGGGGGCGTCGGCACCGGGGAGCTGTTTTTT